This record concerns one TCR beta chain sequence. Antigen: not known. Per germline, CDR1 GTSNPN and CDR2 SVGIG (reference sequence). This CDR3 is built from 13 residues. Trimming took 0 bases from V and 5 from J, leaving 10 bases between them. The sample comes from a study of stem cell transplantation in POMP-related autoinflammatory disease. The wider study: Impaired MHC class I-dependent CD8+ differentiation was hypothesized from defective thymoproteasomes. Neutrophil and platelet engraftment from the graft donor was 100% through one year after transplant.

Study conclusions and caveats: PRAID patients trended toward lower TRB diversity and higher clonality in all analyzed T-cell subsets. Fewer unique TRB V-J gene pairings were identified in patients with PRAID.

Using immunoSEQ multiplex PCR, the repertoire was profiled, and TCRdb retains in-frame clones only, with some absent. This table has some 68,000 clones, roughly 90% appearing once. The sample consisted of CD4+ T cells from PBMCs, taken after stem cell transplantation. V and J are TRBV30 and TRBJ2-5; D call uncertain. This receptor was identified in a human patient with POMP-related autoinflammation and immune dysregulation (PRAID). Some T cells may be transferred from the graft donor. The CDR3 sequence: CAWSVQGLETQYF. The CDR3 DNA is TGTGCCTGGAGTGTACAAGGTTTGGAGACCCAGTACTTC.